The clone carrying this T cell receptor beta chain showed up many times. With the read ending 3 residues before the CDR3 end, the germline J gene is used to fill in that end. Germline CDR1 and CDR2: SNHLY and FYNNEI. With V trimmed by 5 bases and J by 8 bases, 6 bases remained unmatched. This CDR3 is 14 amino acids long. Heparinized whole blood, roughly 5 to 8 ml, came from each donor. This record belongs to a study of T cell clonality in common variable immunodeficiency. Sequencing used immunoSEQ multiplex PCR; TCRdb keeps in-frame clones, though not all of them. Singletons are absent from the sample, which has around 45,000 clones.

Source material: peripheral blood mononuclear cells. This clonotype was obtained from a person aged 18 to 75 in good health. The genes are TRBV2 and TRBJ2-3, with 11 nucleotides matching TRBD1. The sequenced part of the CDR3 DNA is TGTGCCAGCAGTTTTGGACAGGGGGCAGGTACG. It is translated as CASSFGQGAGT. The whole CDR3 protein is CASSFGQGAGTQYF.